Below are 5 T cell receptor beta chains sequenced from a single sample in a study of blood T cell repertoires in COVID-19. The table came from immunoSEQ multiplex PCR; TCRdb's copy has only in-frame clones and leaves some out. The sample includes more than 250,000 clones, around 88% of them seen just once. What was sequenced was PBMCs or T cells enriched from blood (not recorded which). The origin of the receptors is a woman aged 40 to 50 with acute COVID-19.

This clone was observed a single time. One junction end disagrees with the germline gene, perhaps due to a read error. The chain recombines TRBV7-7 with TRBJ2-5; D perhaps matches TRBD2 (6 bases). Germline-derived CDR1 and CDR2 are SSHAT and FNYEAQ (reference sequence). This CDR3 has 14 amino acids. This CDR3 is CASSLGYGGETQYF. The DNA for the CDR3 is TGTGCTAGCAGCTTAGGTTATGGGGGGGAGACCCAGTACTTC.

This chain uses TRBV7-8 with TRBJ2-2; 9 bases align to TRBD2. The CDR3 contains 16 residues. V trimming: 1 base; J trimming: 8 bases; junction bases outside the gene matches: 8. The germline V gene encodes CDR1 SGHVS and CDR2 FQNEAQ. CDR3 amino acids: CASSLGPSGNLGELFF. The CDR3 coding sequence is TGTGCCAGCAGCTTAGGACCTAGCGGGAACTTGGGGGAGCTGTTTTTT.

The genes are TRBV27 and TRBJ2-1; D may be TRBD2 (5 bases). The length of the CDR3 is 19 residues. Germline V CDR1 and CDR2: MNHEY, SMNVEV (reference sequence). V was clipped by 6 bases and J by 3 bases, with 27 bases between them. Written as DNA, the CDR3 is TGTGCCAGCAGCACGATCAAAAGCACTAGGCGTGTGAACTACAATGAGCAGTTCTTC. Its translation: CASSTIKSTRRVNYNEQFF.

Details on this clone: One end of the junction fails to match germline, which may point to a read error. J is TRBJ1-2 and V is TRBV24-1, with TRBD1 as a possible D gene (6 bases). The CDR3 runs to 15 residues. Per the germline V gene, CDR1 is KGHDR and CDR2 is SFDVKD. CDR3 in amino acids: CATSDSTGRAYGYTF. The CDR3 DNA reads as TGTGCCACCAGCGATTCCACAGGGCGGGCCTATGGCTACACCTTC.

The chain recombines TRBV7-3 with TRBJ2-6; D unresolved. The germline CDR1 and CDR2 sequences are SGHTA and FQGTGA. Between the trimmed V and J ends, which lost 1 base and 0 bases, there was a span of 10 bases. The CDR3 sequence is 17 residues long. The CDR3 sequence is CASSLISESSGANVLTF. The CDR3 coding sequence is TGTGCCAGCAGCTTAATTTCCGAGAGCTCTGGGGCCAACGTCCTGACTTTC.